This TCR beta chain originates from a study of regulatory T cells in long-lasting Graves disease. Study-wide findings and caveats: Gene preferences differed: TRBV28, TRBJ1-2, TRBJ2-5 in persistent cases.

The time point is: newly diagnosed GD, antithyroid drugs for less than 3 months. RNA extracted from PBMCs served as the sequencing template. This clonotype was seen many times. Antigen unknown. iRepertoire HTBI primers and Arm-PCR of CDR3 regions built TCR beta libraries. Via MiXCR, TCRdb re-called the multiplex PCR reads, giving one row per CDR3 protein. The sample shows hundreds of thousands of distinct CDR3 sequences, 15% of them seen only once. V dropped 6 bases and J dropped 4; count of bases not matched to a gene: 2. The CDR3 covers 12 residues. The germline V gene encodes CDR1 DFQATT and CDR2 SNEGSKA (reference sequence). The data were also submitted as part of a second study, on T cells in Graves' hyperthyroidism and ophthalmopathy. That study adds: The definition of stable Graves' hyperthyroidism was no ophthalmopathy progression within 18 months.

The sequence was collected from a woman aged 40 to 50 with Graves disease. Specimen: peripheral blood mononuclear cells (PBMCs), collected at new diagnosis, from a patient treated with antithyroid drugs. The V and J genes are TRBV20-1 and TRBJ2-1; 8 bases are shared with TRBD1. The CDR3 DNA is TGCAGTGCCGGGGACAGGTACAATGAGCAGTTCTTC. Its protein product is CSAGDRYNEQFF.